These 8 T cell receptor beta chains share one sample of origin, sequenced in a study of persistence of HIV-infected CD4 T cells. The stimulus was lysate of CMV-infected fibroblasts, roughly 10 ug/mL. CD4+ T cells upregulating both CD40 ligand and CD69 were sorted as responding cells. Their antigens are not known. This was the immunoSEQ version 4 assay in survey mode. Sequencing was performed with immunoSEQ multiplex PCR; in TCRdb, only in-frame clones are kept and a portion is missing. The sample includes fewer than 20,000 clones, about four fifths of them seen just once. Source: CD4+ T cells sorted from PBMCs after approximately 19-hour stimulation, taken from a patient who received antiretroviral therapy. These receptors were collected from an adult man with HIV who was CMV-seropositive.

This clone turned up a few times. V and J are TRBV5-1 and TRBJ2-5, with D perhaps matching TRBD1 (7 bases). The CDR3 is 14 residues long. Between the trimmed V and J ends, which lost 2 bases and 5 bases, there was a span of 13 bases. Germline CDR1 and CDR2: SGHRS and YFSETQ. CDR3 nucleotides: TGCGCCAGCAGCTTTCTACAGGGGAGGGAGACCCAGTACTTC. This sequence encodes CASSFLQGRETQYF.

This chain connects TRBV7-9 to TRBJ1-2, with D possibly TRBD1 on 6 matching bases. Trimming took off 5 bases at V and 12 bases at J, with 13 bases between the two ends. From germline, CDR1 is SEHNR and CDR2 FQNEAQ (reference sequence). This CDR3 region has 11 residues. DNA of the CDR3: TGTGCCAGCAGCGGCGCAGGGGAAAACACCTTC. Its protein product is CASSGAGENTF.

The chain uses TRBV5-1 and TRBJ2-3; 8 bases match TRBD2. J gave up 1 base and V 4 bases, and 11 bases lay outside the gene matches. The length of the CDR3 is 17 residues. The germline gives CDR1 SGHRS, CDR2 YFSETQ. CDR3 coding DNA: TGCGCCAGCAGCCCCACCGCGGGGGGCCGGGGCACAGATACGCAGTATTTT. It encodes CASSPTAGGRGTDTQYF.

By frequency in the sample, this clone is medium-sized (0.01 to 0.1%). This chain joins TRBV27 and TRBJ2-2, with TRBD1 matching over 9 bases. V shed 5 bases, J shed 5 bases, and the junction held 6 bases outside the gene matches. The germline V gene encodes CDR1 MNHEY and CDR2 SMNVEV (reference sequence). The CDR3 is 15 residues long. CDR3 sequence: CASSPGTGRTGELFF. CDR3 coding DNA: TGTGCCAGCAGTCCCGGGACAGGGAGAACCGGGGAGCTGTTTTTT.

The chain carries TRBV12-3 or TRBV12-4 and TRBJ2-5; tentative D call: TRBD2 (6 bases). The germline V and J ends were trimmed by 7 bases and 4 bases, with 13 bases remaining between them. There are 13 residues in the CDR3. The CDR3 nucleotides read TGTGCCAGCACCCGGGACGGGAGAGAGACCCAGTACTTC. The encoded protein is CASTRDGRETQYF.

The J gene is TRBJ1-4, the V gene TRBV6-5; D is ambiguous. Germline V lookup: CDR1 MNHEY, CDR2 SVGAGI. The CDR3 has 15 residues. Deletions cut 2 bases from V and 0 bases from J, with 7 bases between. CDR3 residues: CASSYRDATNEKLFF. In DNA, the CDR3 is TGTGCCAGCAGTTACAGGGATGCAACTAATGAAAAACTGTTTTTT.

The chain employs TRBV4-2 and TRBJ2-2, with D possibly called TRBD1 or TRBD2 (6 bases each). The CDR3 runs to 17 residues. CDR1 is LGHNA, CDR2 YNFKEQ, per germline. V was cut by 4 bases and J by 4 bases, with 19 bases left in between. The CDR3 is CASSLPRGGGSTGELFF. CDR3 bases: TGTGCCAGCAGCCTCCCCAGGGGAGGTGGATCCACCGGGGAGCTGTTTTTT.

The count of this clone is one. V gene TRBV7-9 combines with J gene TRBJ2-3; possible D gene TRBD1, 6 bases. The CDR3 covers 15 residues. Germline V gene data show CDR1 as SEHNR and CDR2 as FQNEAQ (reference sequence). The V end lost 4 bases, the J end lost 3 bases, and 14 bases lay between the germline ends. Here the CDR3 reads CASSSSGAATDTQYF. The CDR3 DNA sequence: TGTGCCAGCAGCTCCTCAGGGGCCGCAACAGATACGCAGTATTTT. The entire variable domain, with the rest obtained from reference TRBV7-9 and TRBJ2-3, is as follows: DTGVSQNPRHKITKRGQNVTFRCDPISEHNRLYWYRQTLGQGPEFLTYFQNEAQLEKSRLLSDRFSAERPKGSFSTLEIQRTEQGDSAMYLCASSSSGAATDTQYFGPGTRLTVL.